One sample yielded the 21 T cell receptor beta chains listed below, sequenced in a study of PD-1 blockade in classical Hodgkin lymphoma. TCRdb's table, derived via immunoSEQ multiplex PCR, lists solely in-frame clones and lacks some. The profile shows 20,000 to 25,000 clones, approximately 70% of them singletons. Stated time point: cycle 4 day 1 (C4D1), after 5 to 7 weeks of nivolumab. Brentuximab vedotin exposure varied, and every patient relapsed after autologous stem cell transplantation. Magnetic negative selection was used to purify CD4+ T cells from thawed PBMCs. The sample was CD4+ T cells from blood, taken before the fourth cycle of nivolumab. The receptor source for this set is a human donor with classical Hodgkin lymphoma.

The chain recombines TRBV7-2 with TRBJ1-5, with TRBD1 matching 9 bases. The CDR3 extends over 14 amino acids. Trimming took 6 bases from V and 5 from J; bases not matched to a gene: 5. Germline CDR1 is SGHTA and CDR2 is FQGNSA. CDR3 sequence reads: CASSFYRGHQPQHF. CDR3 sequence (DNA): TGTGCCAGCAGTTTCTACAGGGGGCATCAGCCCCAGCATTTT. The full variable domain, completed using reference TRBV7-2 and TRBJ1-5, is GAGVSQSPSNKVTEKGKDVELRCDPISGHTALYWYRQSLGQGLEFLIYFQGNSAPDKSGLPSDRFSAERTGGSVSTLTIQRTQQEDSAVYLCASSFYRGHQPQHFGDGTRLSIL.

The chain employs TRBV5-1 and TRBJ2-7; 16 bases match TRBD2. Losses at the gene ends were 4 bases for V and 5 bases for J; bases not matched to a gene: 3. This CDR3 spans 15 amino acids. Germline V gene data show CDR1 as SGHRS and CDR2 as YFSETQ. This CDR3 is CASSGTSGGAHEQYF. The CDR3 region has the DNA TGCGCCAGCAGCGGGACTAGCGGGGGGGCCCACGAGCAGTACTTC.

The V and J genes are TRBV9 and TRBJ2-3, with D uncertain. The ends were cut back, 0 bases at V and 2 bases at J, with 10 bases in the middle. Germline CDR1 SGDLS, CDR2 YYNGEE. The CDR3 covers 15 residues. The CDR3, as DNA: TGTGCCAGCAGCGTAGGGGCTAGTTACACAGATACGCAGTATTTT. This translates into CASSVGASYTDTQYF.

V usage is TRBV10-3 and J usage is TRBJ2-3; TRBD2 agrees at 10 bases. V was pared by 5 bases and J by 5 bases, with 7 bases of the junction left unmatched. The CDR3 spans 15 residues. Germline V CDR1 and CDR2: ENHRY, SYGVKD. Here the CDR3 DNA reads TGTGCCATCAGTAAAGCGGGGGGGCCGGGAGATACGCAGTATTTT. Translated, it gives CAISKAGGPGDTQYF.

This rearrangement joins TRBV6-6 to TRBJ2-3, with 7 bases lining up with TRBD2. CDR1 is MNHNY, CDR2 SVGAGI, per germline (reference sequence). The V segment lost 10 bases and the J segment 0 bases; nucleotides outside the gene matches: 7. The CDR3 covers 14 residues. CDR3 region: CATQRGTSTDTQYF. The DNA for the CDR3 is TGTGCCACCCAGCGGGGAACCAGCACAGATACGCAGTATTTT.

The J gene is TRBJ1-4, the V gene TRBV5-4, with D possibly matching TRBD1 (5 bases). The CDR3 length is 14 residues. Germline V lookup: CDR1 SGHNT, CDR2 YYREEE (reference sequence). V dropped 4 bases and J dropped 4 bases, with 11 bases sitting between them. CDR3 sequence (DNA): TGTGCCAGCAGCCGGGGACCGGGTAATGAAAAACTGTTTTTT. Translation gives CASSRGPGNEKLFF.

Here the CDR3 DNA reads TGTGCCAGCAGCGGAGAGACCCAGTACTTC. As protein: CASSGETQYF. The chain uses TRBV7-9 and TRBJ2-5, with no clear D. From germline, CDR1 is SEHNR and CDR2 FQNEAQ (reference sequence). Trimming left V 5 bases short and J 4 bases short, with 2 bases between. This CDR3 spans 10 amino acids.

The V gene is TRBV18, the J gene TRBJ2-5; 7 bases align to TRBD1. Trimming took 3 bases from V and 4 from J; bases not matched to a gene: 5. Germline loops: CDR1 KGHSH, CDR2 LQKENI. The CDR3 is 14 amino acids. CDR3 sequence (DNA): TGTGCCAGCTCACCCGAGACAGGGATAGAGACCCAGTACTTC. Translating it yields CASSPETGIETQYF. Variable domain in full (rest from reference TRBV18 and TRBJ2-5): NAGVMQNPRHLVRRRGQEARLRCSPMKGHSHVYWYRQLPEEGLKFMVYLQKENIIDESGMPKERFSAEFPKEGPSILRIQQVVRGDSAAYFCASSPETGIETQYFGPGTRLLVL.

The chain joins TRBV9 to TRBJ2-2; D not resolved. Germline V lookup: CDR1 SGDLS, CDR2 YYNGEE. CDR3 length: 13 residues. Trimming removed 4 bases from V and 6 bases from J, with 10 bases in between. The CDR3 DNA sequence: TGTGCCAGCAGCACTAATCCGGCCGGGGAGCTGTTTTTT. It specifies CASSTNPAGELFF.

The chain recombines TRBV11-2 with TRBJ2-7; D possibly corresponds to TRBD2 (7 bases). The V gene's germline CDR1 is SGHAT and CDR2 FQNNGV. Trimming pared 1 base from V and 0 bases from J, leaving 13 bases between. This CDR3 spans 16 amino acids. The CDR3 loop reads CASSLVGGASSYEQYF. As DNA, the CDR3 is TGTGCCAGCAGCTTAGTTGGGGGGGCGAGCTCCTACGAGCAGTACTTC.

This chain uses TRBV5-5 with TRBJ1-6, with D hard to call. Trimming took off 6 bases at V and 3 bases at J, with 10 bases between the two ends. CDR3 size: 14 residues. Germline V gene sequence: CDR1 SGHKS, CDR2 YYEKEE (reference sequence). The CDR3 here is CASIGVNYNSPLHF. CDR3 nucleotide sequence: TGTGCCAGCATCGGGGTTAACTATAATTCACCCCTCCACTTT.

This clone appeared once. This chain links TRBV19 with TRBJ1-4; TRBD1 agrees at 9 bases. The CDR3 sequence is 13 residues long. Germline CDR1 reads LNHDA; CDR2 reads SQIVND (reference sequence). The ends lost 8 bases at V and 7 bases at J; junction bases unmatched: 5. The CDR3 DNA sequence: TGTGCCAGTTCGGACAGGGGAAGTGAAAAACTGTTTTTT. Encoded protein: CASSDRGSEKLFF.

J is TRBJ2-7 and V is TRBV7-9, with D tentatively TRBD2 (5 bases). CDR3 length: 13 amino acids. Trimming took 10 bases from V and 6 from J, leaving 19 bases between them. Looked up from germline, CDR1 is SEHNR and CDR2 is FQNEAQ (reference sequence). This chain's CDR3 is CATQGRGTGEQYF. DNA for the CDR3: TGTGCCACCCAAGGTCGGGGAACGGGCGAGCAGTACTTC.

This chain uses TRBV11-2 with TRBJ1-6; 7 positions match TRBD1. This CDR3 contains 15 residues. Looked up from germline, CDR1 is SGHAT and CDR2 is FQNNGV. Trimming took 5 bases from V and 9 from J; bases not matched to a gene: 10. This CDR3 reads CASSAGQDPGSPLHF. The CDR3 DNA sequence: TGTGCCAGCAGCGCTGGACAGGACCCGGGTTCACCCCTCCACTTT.

The chain uses TRBV10-3 and TRBJ2-7, with 8 bases lining up with TRBD1. The CDR3 loop spans 14 amino acids. V was pared by 6 bases and J by 0 bases, with 4 bases of the junction left unmatched. Germline CDR1 is ENHRY and CDR2 is SYGVKD. This CDR3 is CAIRTGASSYEQYF. The CDR3 DNA is TGTGCCATCAGGACAGGGGCCAGCTCCTACGAGCAGTACTTC.

The gene calls are TRBV10-1 and TRBJ2-7; TRBD2 matches at 9 bases. Germline V gene lookup returns CDR1 WNHNN and CDR2 SYGVQD (reference sequence). This CDR3 comprises 16 residues. The V segment lost 0 bases and the J segment 2 bases; nucleotides outside the gene matches: 5. CDR3 DNA sequence: TGCGCCAGCAGTGAGTCAGGTAGCGGGGGAACCTACGAGCAGTACTTC. Protein product: CASSESGSGGTYEQYF.

The chain has TRBV30 and TRBJ1-1, with no clear D. This CDR3 spans 13 amino acids. V was cut by 2 bases and J by 6 bases, with 13 bases left in between. Germline V gene lookup returns CDR1 GTSNPN and CDR2 SVGIG (reference sequence). The CDR3 DNA reads TGTGCCTGGAGTCCAGGTGGTTGGGCTGAAGCTTTCTTT. Protein product: CAWSPGGWAEAFF.

By sample share, this clone is medium-sized. The chain carries TRBV9 and TRBJ1-3; no firm D call. The CDR3 sequence is 11 residues long. Trimming removed 0 bases at V and 7 bases at J, with 2 bases between. CDR1 SGDLS and CDR2 YYNGEE come from the germline V gene. The CDR3 spells CASSVVNTIYF. As DNA, the CDR3 is TGTGCCAGCAGCGTAGTGAACACCATATATTTT.

In this sample, this clone turned up a few times. The V and J genes are TRBV4-2 and TRBJ1-6, with D perhaps TRBD1 (6 bases). CDR1 is LGHNA and CDR2 is YNFKEQ in the germline V gene. V dropped 3 bases and J dropped 6 bases, with 18 bases sitting between them. This CDR3 contains 17 residues. CDR3 in DNA: TGTGCCAGCAGCCACGTCACCGAGGGGGGGACTAATTCACCCCTCCACTTT. It translates to CASSHVTEGGTNSPLHF.

The chain couples TRBV19 to TRBJ2-5; 12 bases align to TRBD1. The CDR3 consists of 17 residues. The germline gives CDR1 LNHDA, CDR2 SQIVND (reference sequence). Germline trimming cut 4 bases from V and 3 bases from J; bases unmatched to any gene: 9. This chain's CDR3 is CASSNSGDRGRKETQYF. DNA of the CDR3: TGTGCCAGTAGTAATAGCGGGGACAGGGGGCGGAAAGAGACCCAGTACTTC. Filled out from reference TRBV19 and TRBJ2-5, the complete variable domain reads DGGITQSPKYLFRKEGQNVTLSCEQNLNHDAMYWYRQDPGQGLRLIYYSQIVNDFQKGDIAEGYSVSREKKESFPLTVTSAQKNPTAFYLCASSNSGDRGRKETQYFGPGTRLLVL.

This clone came up a few times. CDR3 nucleotides: TGTGCCAGTAGCCCAATTACAGGGGGTTACACTGAAGCTTTCTTT. It yields the protein CASSPITGGYTEAFF. V usage is TRBV19 and J usage is TRBJ1-1, with 8 positions matching TRBD1. Germline lookup yields CDR1 LNHDA and CDR2 SQIVND (reference sequence). The V and J ends lost 6 bases and 3 bases, in that order; junction bases with no gene match: 9. The CDR3 length is 15 residues. The full variable domain, with the rest looked up from reference TRBV19 and TRBJ1-1, is DGGITQSPKYLFRKEGQNVTLSCEQNLNHDAMYWYRQDPGQGLRLIYYSQIVNDFQKGDIAEGYSVSREKKESFPLTVTSAQKNPTAFYLCASSPITGGYTEAFFGQGTRLTVV.